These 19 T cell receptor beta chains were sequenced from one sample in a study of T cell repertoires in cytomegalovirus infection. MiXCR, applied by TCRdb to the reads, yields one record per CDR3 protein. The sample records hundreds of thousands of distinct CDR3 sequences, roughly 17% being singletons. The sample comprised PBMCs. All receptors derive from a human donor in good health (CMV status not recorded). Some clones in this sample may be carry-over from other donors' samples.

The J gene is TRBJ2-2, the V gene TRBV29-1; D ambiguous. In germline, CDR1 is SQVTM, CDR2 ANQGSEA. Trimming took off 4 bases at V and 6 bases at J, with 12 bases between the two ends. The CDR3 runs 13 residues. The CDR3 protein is CSVARDLSGELFF. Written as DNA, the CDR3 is TGCAGCGTTGCAAGGGATCTATCCGGGGAGCTGTTTTTT.

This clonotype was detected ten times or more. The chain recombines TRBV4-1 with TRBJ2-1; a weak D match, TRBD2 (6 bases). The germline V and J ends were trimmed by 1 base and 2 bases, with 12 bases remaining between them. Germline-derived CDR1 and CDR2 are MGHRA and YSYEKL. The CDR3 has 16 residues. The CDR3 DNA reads TGCGCCAGCAGCCAAGGGGACTTTAGCACCTACAATGAGCAGTTCTTC. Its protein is CASSQGDFSTYNEQFF.

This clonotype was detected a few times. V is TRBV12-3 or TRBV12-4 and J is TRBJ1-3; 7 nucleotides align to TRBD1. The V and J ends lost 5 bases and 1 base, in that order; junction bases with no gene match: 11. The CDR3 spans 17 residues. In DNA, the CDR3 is TGTGCCAGCAGTACTAGGGGGCAGAGCTCTTCTGGAAACACCATATATTTT. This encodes CASSTRGQSSSGNTIYF.

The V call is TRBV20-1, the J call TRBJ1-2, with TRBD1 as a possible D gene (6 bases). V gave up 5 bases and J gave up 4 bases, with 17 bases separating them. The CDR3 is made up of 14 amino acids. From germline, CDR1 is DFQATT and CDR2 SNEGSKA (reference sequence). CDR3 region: CSAPGQGRLYGYTF. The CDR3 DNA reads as TGCAGTGCTCCAGGTCAGGGGCGACTCTATGGCTACACCTTC.

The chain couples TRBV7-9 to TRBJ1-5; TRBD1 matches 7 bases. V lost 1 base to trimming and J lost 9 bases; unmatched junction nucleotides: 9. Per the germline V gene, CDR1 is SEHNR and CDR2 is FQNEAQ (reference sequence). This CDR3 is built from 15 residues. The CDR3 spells CASSLGTGPGGPQHF. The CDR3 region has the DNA TGTGCCAGCAGCTTAGGGACAGGCCCAGGAGGGCCCCAGCATTTT.

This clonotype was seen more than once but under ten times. The CDR3 spells CASNVRKQTNRPGGELFF. DNA of the CDR3: TGTGCCAGCAATGTCAGGAAGCAGACTAATAGGCCTGGCGGGGAGCTGTTTTTT. The chain uses TRBV12-3 or TRBV12-4 and TRBJ2-2; a weak D match, TRBD2 (5 bases). Trimming stripped 7 bases from V and 7 bases from J, with 28 bases between. The CDR3 has 18 residues.

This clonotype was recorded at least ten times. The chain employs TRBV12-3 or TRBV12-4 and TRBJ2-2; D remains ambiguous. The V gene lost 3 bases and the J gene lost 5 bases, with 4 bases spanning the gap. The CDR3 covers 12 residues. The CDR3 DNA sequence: TGTGCCAGCAGTTTCGTTACCGGGGAGCTGTTTTTT. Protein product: CASSFVTGELFF.

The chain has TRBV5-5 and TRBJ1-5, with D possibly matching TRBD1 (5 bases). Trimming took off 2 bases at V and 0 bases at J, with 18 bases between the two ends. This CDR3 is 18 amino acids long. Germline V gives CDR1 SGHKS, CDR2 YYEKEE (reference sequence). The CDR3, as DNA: TGTGCCAGCAGCTTCAGCCTGACAGCTAGTTATAGCAATCAGCCCCAGCATTTT. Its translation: CASSFSLTASYSNQPQHF.

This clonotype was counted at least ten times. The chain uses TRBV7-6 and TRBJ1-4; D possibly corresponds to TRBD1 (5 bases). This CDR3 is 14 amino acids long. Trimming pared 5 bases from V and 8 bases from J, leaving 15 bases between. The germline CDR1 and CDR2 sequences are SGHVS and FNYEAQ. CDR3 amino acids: CASSPSSTGEKLFF. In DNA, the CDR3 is TGTGCCAGCAGCCCCTCATCTACAGGAGAAAAACTGTTTTTT. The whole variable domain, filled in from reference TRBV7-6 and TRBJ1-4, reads GAGVSQSPRYKVTKRGQDVALRCDPISGHVSLYWYRQALGQGPEFLTYFNYEAQQDKSGLPNDRFSAERPEGSISTLTIQRTEQRDSAMYRCASSPSSTGEKLFFGSGTQLSVL.

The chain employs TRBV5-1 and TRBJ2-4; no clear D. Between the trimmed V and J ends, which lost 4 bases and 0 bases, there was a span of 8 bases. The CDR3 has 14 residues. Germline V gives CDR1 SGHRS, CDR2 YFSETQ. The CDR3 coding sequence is TGCGCCAGCAGCCTGAATCTAGCCAAAAACATTCAGTACTTC. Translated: CASSLNLAKNIQYF.

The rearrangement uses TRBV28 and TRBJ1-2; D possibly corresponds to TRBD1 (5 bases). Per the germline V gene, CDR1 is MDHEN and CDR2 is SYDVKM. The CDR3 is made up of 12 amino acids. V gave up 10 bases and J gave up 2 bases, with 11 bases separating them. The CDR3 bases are TGTGCCATGAGGGACTTAAACTATGGCTACACCTTC. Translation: CAMRDLNYGYTF.

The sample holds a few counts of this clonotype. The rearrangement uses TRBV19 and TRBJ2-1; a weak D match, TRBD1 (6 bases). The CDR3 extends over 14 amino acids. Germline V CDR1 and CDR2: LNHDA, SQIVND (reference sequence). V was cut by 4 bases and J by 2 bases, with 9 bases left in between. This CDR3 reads CASSKRDTYNEQFF. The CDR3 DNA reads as TGTGCCAGTAGTAAACGGGACACCTACAATGAGCAGTTCTTC.

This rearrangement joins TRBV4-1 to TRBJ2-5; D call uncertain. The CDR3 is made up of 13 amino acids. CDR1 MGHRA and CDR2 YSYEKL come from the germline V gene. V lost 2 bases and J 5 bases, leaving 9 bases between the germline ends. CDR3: CASSQHSFETQYF. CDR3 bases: TGCGCCAGCAGCCAACATAGCTTTGAGACCCAGTACTTC.

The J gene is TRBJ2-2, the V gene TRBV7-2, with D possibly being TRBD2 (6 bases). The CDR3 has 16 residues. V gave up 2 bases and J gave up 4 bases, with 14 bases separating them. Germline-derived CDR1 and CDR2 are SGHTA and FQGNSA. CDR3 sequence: CASSLSGSGFTGELFF. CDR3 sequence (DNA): TGTGCCAGCAGCTTATCGGGGAGCGGGTTCACCGGGGAGCTGTTTTTT. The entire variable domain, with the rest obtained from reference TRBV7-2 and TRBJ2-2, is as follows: GAGVSQSPSNKVTEKGKDVELRCDPISGHTALYWYRQSLGQGLEFLIYFQGNSAPDKSGLPSDRFSAERTGGSVSTLTIQRTQQEDSAVYLCASSLSGSGFTGELFFGEGSRLTVL.

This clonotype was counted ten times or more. The CDR3 is CASSLAMGLAGTDTQYF. DNA for the CDR3: TGTGCCAGCAGCTTAGCGATGGGACTAGCGGGCACAGATACGCAGTATTTT. J is TRBJ2-3 and V is TRBV7-2, with TRBD2 identical over 11 bases. Germline V lookup: CDR1 SGHTA, CDR2 FQGNSA. This CDR3 has 17 residues. The V gene end was trimmed by 0 bases and the J gene end by 1 base; junction bases not matched to a gene: 3.

The CDR3 spells CSWDRNTEAFF. Here the CDR3 DNA reads TGCAGTTGGGACAGGAACACTGAAGCTTTCTTT. The genes are TRBV20-1 and TRBJ1-1; 7 bases fit TRBD1. Trimming took 8 bases from V and 1 from J; bases not matched to a gene: 1. Per germline, CDR1 DFQATT and CDR2 SNEGSKA (reference sequence). The length of the CDR3 is 11 residues.

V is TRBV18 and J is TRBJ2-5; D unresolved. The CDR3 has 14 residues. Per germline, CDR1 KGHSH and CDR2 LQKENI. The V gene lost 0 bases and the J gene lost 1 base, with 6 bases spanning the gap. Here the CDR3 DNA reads TGTGCCAGCTCACCACCCCCTGGCCAAGAGACCCAGTACTTC. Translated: CASSPPPGQETQYF.

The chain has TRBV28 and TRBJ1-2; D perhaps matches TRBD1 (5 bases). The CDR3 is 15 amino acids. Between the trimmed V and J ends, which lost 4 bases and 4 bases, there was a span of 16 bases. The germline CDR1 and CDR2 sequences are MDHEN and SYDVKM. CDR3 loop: CASSSPGTPGYGYTF. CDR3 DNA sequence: TGTGCCAGCAGTTCGCCCGGGACCCCAGGCTATGGCTACACCTTC.

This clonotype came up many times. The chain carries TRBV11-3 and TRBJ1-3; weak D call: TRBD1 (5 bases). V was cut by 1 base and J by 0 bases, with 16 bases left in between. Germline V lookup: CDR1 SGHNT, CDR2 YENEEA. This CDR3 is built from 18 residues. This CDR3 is CASSLAQGQTPSGNTIYF. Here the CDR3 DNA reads TGTGCCAGCAGCTTAGCCCAGGGCCAAACCCCCTCTGGAAACACCATATATTTT. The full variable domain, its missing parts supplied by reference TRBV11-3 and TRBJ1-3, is EAGVVQSPRYKIIEKKQPVAFWCNPISGHNTLYWYLQNLGQGPELLIRYENEEAVDDSQLPKDRFSAERLKGVDSTLKIQPAELGDSAVYLCASSLAQGQTPSGNTIYFGEGSWLTVV.